This T cell receptor (beta chain) derives from a study of Graves' ophthalmopathy and Graves' hyperthyroidism. RNA transcripts served as template for amplifying TCR beta CDR3 sequences. First-round RT-PCR with HTBI primers preceded a second-round multiplex PCR. TCRdb itself ran the multiplex PCR reads through MiXCR, one entry per CDR3 protein. The top ten clones hold 11% of a sample with more than 1,000,000 distinct CDR3 sequences, about 40% of them seen once. From germline, CDR1 is SGDLS and CDR2 YYNGEE. The CDR3 spans 14 residues. Deletions cut 4 bases from V and 9 bases from J, with 19 bases between.

The V call is TRBV9, the J call TRBJ2-5, with D possibly matching TRBD2 (6 bases). The receptor comes from an adult man with Graves' hyperthyroidism. The source material was peripheral blood or thyroid tissue (not recorded which). The CDR3 region has the DNA TGTGCCAGCAGCCAAGATCGGCTGGGGGGACCCCAGTACTTC. It yields the protein CASSQDRLGGPQYF.